This T cell receptor beta chain was identified during a study of cytomegalovirus exposure and HLA in healthy donors. Study overall: The 120 validation repertoires, a later analysis reported, used the same platform as the roughly 730 repertoires from the first cohort.

Study findings and constraints: Some TCR beta chains (around 160 of them) were listed as cytomegalovirus-associated. There were some public TCRs occurring in many donors, but most TCR sequences were rare.

The CDR3 consists of 16 residues. V was clipped by 3 bases and J by 1 base; unmatched bases: 4. The V gene's germline CDR1 is ENHRY and CDR2 SYGVKD. As concerns this clone: Its antigen is currently unknown.

The method was immunoSEQ multiplex PCR; TCRdb's version includes in-frame clones alone and lacks a portion of them. The sample includes approximately 100,000 clones, 80% to 95% seen only once; the top ten take 1% to 1.4%. The V gene is TRBV10-3, the J gene TRBJ2-7, with 12 bases that match TRBD2. The receptor was isolated from a woman aged 25 to 39 in good health and CMV-seropositive. Sample: PBMCs. The CDR3 region has the DNA TGTGCCATCAGTGACCGACTAGCGGGAGAGTCCTACGAGCAGTACTTC. Its protein is CAISDRLAGESYEQYF.